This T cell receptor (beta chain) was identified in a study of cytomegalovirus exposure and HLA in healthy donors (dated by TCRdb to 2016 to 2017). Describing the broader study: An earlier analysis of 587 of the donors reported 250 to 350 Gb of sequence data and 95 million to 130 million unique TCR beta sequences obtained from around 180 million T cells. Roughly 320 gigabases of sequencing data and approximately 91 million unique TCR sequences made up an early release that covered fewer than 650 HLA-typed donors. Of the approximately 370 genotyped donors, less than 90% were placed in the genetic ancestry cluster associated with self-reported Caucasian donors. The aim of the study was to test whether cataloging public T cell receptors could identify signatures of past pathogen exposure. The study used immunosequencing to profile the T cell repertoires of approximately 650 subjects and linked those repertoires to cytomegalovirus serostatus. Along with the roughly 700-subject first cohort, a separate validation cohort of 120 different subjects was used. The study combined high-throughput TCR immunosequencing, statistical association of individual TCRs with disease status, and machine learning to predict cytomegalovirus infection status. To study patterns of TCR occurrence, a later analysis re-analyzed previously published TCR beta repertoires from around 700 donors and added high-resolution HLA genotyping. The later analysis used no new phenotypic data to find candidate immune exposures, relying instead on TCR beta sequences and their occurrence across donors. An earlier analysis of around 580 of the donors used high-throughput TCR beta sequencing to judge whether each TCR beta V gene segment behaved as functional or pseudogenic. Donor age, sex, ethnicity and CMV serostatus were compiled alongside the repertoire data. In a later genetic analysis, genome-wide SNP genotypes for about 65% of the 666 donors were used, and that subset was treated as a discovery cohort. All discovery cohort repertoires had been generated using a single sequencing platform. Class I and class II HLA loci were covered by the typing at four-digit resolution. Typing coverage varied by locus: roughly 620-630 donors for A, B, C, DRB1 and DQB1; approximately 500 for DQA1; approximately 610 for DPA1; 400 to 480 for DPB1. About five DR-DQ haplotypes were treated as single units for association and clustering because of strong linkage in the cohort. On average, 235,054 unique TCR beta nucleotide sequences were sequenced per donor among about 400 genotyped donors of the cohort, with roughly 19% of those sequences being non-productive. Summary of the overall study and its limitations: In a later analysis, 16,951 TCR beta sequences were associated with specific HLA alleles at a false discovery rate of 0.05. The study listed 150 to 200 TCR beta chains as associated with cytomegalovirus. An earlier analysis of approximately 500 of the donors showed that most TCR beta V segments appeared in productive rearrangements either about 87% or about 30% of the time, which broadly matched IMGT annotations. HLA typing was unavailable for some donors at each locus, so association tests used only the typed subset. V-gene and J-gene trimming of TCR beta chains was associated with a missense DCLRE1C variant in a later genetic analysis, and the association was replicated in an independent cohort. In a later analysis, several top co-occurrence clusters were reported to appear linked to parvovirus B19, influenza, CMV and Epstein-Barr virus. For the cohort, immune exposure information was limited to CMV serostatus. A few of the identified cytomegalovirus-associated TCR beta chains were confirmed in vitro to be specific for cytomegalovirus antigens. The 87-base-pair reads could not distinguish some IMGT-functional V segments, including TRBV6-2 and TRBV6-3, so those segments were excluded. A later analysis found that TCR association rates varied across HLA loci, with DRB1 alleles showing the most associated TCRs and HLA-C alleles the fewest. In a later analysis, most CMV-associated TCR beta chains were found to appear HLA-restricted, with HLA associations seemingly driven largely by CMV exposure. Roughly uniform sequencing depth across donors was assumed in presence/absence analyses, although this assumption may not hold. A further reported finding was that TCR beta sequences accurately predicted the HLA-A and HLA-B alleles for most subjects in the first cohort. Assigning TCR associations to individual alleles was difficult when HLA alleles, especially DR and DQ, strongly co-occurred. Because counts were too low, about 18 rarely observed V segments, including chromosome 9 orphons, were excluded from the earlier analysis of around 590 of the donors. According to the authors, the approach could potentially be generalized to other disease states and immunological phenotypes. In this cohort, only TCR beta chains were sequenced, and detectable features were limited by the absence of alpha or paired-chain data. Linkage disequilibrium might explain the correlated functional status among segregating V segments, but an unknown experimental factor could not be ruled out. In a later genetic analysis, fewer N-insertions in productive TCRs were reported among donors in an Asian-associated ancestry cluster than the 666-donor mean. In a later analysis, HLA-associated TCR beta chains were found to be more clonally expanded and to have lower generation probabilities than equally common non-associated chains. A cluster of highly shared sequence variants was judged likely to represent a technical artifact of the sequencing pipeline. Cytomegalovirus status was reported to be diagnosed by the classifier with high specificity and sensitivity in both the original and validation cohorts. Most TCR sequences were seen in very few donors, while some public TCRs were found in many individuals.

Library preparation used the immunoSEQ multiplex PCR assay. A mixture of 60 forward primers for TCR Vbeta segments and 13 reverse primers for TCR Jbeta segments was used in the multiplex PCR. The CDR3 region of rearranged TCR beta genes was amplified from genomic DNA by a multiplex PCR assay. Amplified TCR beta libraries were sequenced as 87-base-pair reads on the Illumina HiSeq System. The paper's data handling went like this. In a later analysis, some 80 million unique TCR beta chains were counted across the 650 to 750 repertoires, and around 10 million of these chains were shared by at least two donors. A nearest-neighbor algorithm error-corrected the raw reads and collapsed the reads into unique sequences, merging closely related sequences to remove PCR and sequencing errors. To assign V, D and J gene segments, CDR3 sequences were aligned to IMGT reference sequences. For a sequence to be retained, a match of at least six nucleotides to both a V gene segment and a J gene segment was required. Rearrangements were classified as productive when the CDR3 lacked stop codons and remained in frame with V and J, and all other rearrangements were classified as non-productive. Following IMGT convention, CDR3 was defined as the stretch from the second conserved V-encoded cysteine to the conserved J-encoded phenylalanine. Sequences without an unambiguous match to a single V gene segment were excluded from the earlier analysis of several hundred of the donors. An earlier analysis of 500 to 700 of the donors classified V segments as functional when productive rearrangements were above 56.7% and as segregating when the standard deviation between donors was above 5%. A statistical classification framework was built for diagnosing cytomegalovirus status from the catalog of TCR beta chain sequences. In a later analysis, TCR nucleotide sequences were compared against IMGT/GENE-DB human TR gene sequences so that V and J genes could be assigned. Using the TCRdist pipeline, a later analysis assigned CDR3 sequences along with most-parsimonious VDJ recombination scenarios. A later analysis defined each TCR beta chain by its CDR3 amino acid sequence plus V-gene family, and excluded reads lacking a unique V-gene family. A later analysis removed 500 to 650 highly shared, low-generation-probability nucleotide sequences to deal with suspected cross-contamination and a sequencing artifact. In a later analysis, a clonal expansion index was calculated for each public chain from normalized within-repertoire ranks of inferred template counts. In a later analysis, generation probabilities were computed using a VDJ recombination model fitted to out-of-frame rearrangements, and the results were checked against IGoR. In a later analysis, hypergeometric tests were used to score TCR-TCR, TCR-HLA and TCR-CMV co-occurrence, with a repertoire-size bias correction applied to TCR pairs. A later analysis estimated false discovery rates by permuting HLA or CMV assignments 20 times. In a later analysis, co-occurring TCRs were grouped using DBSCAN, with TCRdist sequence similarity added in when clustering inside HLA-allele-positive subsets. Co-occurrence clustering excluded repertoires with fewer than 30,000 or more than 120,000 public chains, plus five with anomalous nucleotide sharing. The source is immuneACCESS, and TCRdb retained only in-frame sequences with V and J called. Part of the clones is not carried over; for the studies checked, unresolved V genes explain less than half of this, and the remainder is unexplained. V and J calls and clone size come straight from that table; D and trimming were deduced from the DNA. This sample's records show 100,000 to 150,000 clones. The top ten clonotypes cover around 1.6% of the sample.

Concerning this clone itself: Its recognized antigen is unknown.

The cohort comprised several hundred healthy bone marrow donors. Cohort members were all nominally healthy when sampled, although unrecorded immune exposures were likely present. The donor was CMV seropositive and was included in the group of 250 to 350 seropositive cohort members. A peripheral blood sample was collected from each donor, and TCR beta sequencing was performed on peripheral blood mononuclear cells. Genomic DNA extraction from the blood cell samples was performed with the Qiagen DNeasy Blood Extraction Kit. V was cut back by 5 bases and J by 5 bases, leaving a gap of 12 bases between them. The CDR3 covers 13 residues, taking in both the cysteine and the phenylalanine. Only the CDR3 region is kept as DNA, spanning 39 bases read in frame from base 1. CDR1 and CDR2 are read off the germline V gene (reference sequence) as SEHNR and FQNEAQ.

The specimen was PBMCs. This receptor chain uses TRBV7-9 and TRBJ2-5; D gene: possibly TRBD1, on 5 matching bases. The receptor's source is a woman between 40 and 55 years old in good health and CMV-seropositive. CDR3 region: CASSHRLGETQYF. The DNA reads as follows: TGTGCCAGCAGCCACAGGCTGGGGGAGACCCAGTACTTC.